This T cell receptor (beta chain) came from a study of blood T cell repertoires in COVID-19. The overall study: Spain, Italy and the United States supplied samples that represented acute and convalescent COVID-19. Sources were T cells, B-cell-depleted T cells, or PBMCs; the material itself was cDNA or gDNA.

How the authors handled the data: From reference gene primer amplification, estimates of nucleated cell counts were derived. Generated by immunoSEQ multiplex PCR, the TCRdb table keeps only in-frame clones and is missing some. The V and J calls and clone size are taken from that table; D and trimming were inferred from the DNA. The table lists around 140,000 clones, over 70% of them singletons. Trimming took 2 bases from V and 3 from J, leaving 5 bases between them. This CDR3 is 12 amino acids long. CDR1 is GTSNPN and CDR2 is SVGIG in the germline V gene (reference sequence). This receptor was obtained from an older woman with acute or convalescent COVID-19. The chain couples TRBV30 to TRBJ2-1; D unclear. Material for sequencing was peripheral blood. This chain's CDR3 is CAWSLLYNEQFF. CDR3 DNA: TGTGCCTGGAGTCTCCTCTACAATGAGCAGTTCTTC.